This is a list of T cell receptor beta chains from one sample in a study of response to subunit inactivated influenza vaccine. Via MiXCR, TCRdb re-called the RT-PCR reads, giving one row per CDR3 protein. In the table there are 530,000 or so distinct CDR3 sequences, 25% of which are singletons. The sequencing used CD4+ T cells sorted from PBMCs, collected less than 6 days after vaccination. The receptors derive from a man aged 45-65 years who received an inactivated influenza vaccine. The conserved cysteine and the conserved F or W are not part of the CDR3 here. A D gene is named only where the DNA matches it firmly. The size field is filled for only some rows; it gives once, few, many or a size class.

V: TRBV5-1; size: many; J: TRBJ2-7; D: .; CDR3: ASSLGVAYEQY
V: TRBV12-3/TRBV12-4; size: many; J: TRBJ2-7; D: .; CDR3: ASSFGVGGTYEQY
V: TRBV5-1; size: .; J: TRBJ2-3; D: TRBD2; CDR3: ASSYGAGGPVDTQY
V: TRBV27; size: .; J: TRBJ2-2; D: TRBD1; CDR3: ASGYFLGRGLDGELF
V: TRBV7-9; size: .; J: TRBJ2-3; D: TRBD1; CDR3: ATSPGQGSTDTQY
V: TRBV28; size: .; J: TRBJ1-1; D: .; CDR3: ASRRSLNTEAF
V: TRBV10-3; size: .; J: TRBJ2-2; D: .; CDR3: AMGASGEIAGGELF
V: TRBV5-1; size: few; J: TRBJ1-2; D: .; CDR3: ASSLTGTEGYT
V: TRBV7-9; size: .; J: TRBJ1-1; D: .; CDR3: ASSGPPLGSEAF
V: TRBV6-2/TRBV6-3; size: few; J: TRBJ2-5; D: TRBD2; CDR3: ASSLEVAGQSTVTQY
V: TRBV6-2/TRBV6-3; size: .; J: TRBJ1-1; D: .; CDR3: ASSRLVNTEAF
V: TRBV5-5; size: few; J: TRBJ2-7; D: TRBD2; CDR3: ASSLDGTSGSYEQY
V: TRBV4-1; size: .; J: TRBJ1-5; D: TRBD1; CDR3: ASSQEGTVDQPQH
V: TRBV24-1; size: many; J: TRBJ2-7; D: .; CDR3: ATSDGTPPYEQY
V: TRBV6-2/TRBV6-3; size: .; J: TRBJ2-3; D: .; CDR3: ASSYGGRGDTQY
V: TRBV6-1; size: .; J: TRBJ2-1; D: .; CDR3: ASTPGTSSYNEQF
V: TRBV5-1; size: many; J: TRBJ1-1; D: .; CDR3: ASSLRAPNTEAF
V: TRBV24-1; size: few; J: TRBJ2-7; D: .; CDR3: ATSDPTDGSYEQY
V: TRBV5-1; size: few; J: TRBJ1-3; D: .; CDR3: ASSFWGSGNTIY
V: TRBV7-9; size: .; J: TRBJ2-2; D: .; CDR3: ASSTWELF
V: TRBV5-1; size: .; J: TRBJ2-1; D: .; CDR3: ASSLQSGLWDEQF
V: TRBV10-3; size: few; J: TRBJ2-7; D: TRBD1; CDR3: GGQANYEQY
V: TRBV6-2/TRBV6-3; size: .; J: TRBJ2-1; D: TRBD2; CDR3: PSSYYWEGEQF